The 4 T cell receptor beta chains presented below share a single source sample, sequenced in a study of blood T cell repertoires in COVID-19. Produced via immunoSEQ multiplex PCR; TCRdb's table is partial and in-frame only. The data hold 300,000 to 400,000 clones, with approximately 89% observed a single time. The material sequenced was peripheral blood. These receptors were taken from a woman aged 18-35 years who had recovered from COVID-19.

The rearrangement uses TRBV10-1 and TRBJ1-1; D gene ambiguous. V lost 7 bases and J lost 11, with 17 bases in between. The CDR3 length is 12 residues. In germline, CDR1 is WNHNN, CDR2 SYGVQD (reference sequence). The CDR3 nucleotides are TGCGCCAGCATCGAGGTTCTTACGGAGGCTTTCTTT. Translated, it gives CASIEVLTEAFF.

The chain combines TRBV7-6 with TRBJ2-3; TRBD2 agrees at 8 bases. The CDR3 sequence is 16 residues long. V shed 5 bases and J 2 bases; nucleotides not matched to a gene: 9. The germline gives CDR1 SGHVS, CDR2 FNYEAQ. CDR3 sequence reads: CASSPTVAGPTDTQYF. The DNA for the CDR3 is TGTGCCAGCAGCCCTACGGTAGCGGGACCCACAGATACGCAGTATTTT.

The chain joins TRBV11-2 to TRBJ1-1; D uncertain. The CDR3 loop spans 12 amino acids. Germline assignment: CDR1 SGHAT and CDR2 FQNNGV. Trimming stripped 1 base from V and 9 bases from J, with 9 bases between. CDR3 in DNA: TGTGCCAGCAGCTTAGGCGCCGCTCAAGCTTTCTTT. It is translated as CASSLGAAQAFF.

The gene calls are TRBV7-2 and TRBJ1-2; TRBD1 might be the D (6 bases). The CDR3 has 18 residues. The V gene's germline CDR1 is SGHTA and CDR2 FQGNSA. Trimming stripped 5 bases from V and 2 bases from J, with 24 bases between. This chain's CDR3 is CASSHSLSRGVRNYGYTF. The CDR3 nucleotides are TGTGCCAGCAGCCATAGCTTGTCCAGGGGAGTACGGAACTATGGCTACACCTTC.